A selection of T cell receptor beta chains follows, all from one sample in a study of OX40 agonist ivuxolimab in advanced cancers. The assay was immunoSEQ multiplex PCR, and TCRdb's table has in-frame clones only and misses some. The table has around 76,000 clones, 94% seen once. Sample: CD4+ or CD8+ T cells sorted from blood, taken in a trial of the OX40 agonist ivuxolimab. These receptors were taken from an adult with an advanced solid tumor such as melanoma, head and neck, liver or kidney cancer. CDR3s include the opening cysteine and the closing phenylalanine or tryptophan. D genes are given only for firm matches. The size entry is marked missing in some rows and otherwise reads once, few, many or a size class.

>.|.|TRBJ2-7|TRBV19
TGTGCCAGTAGGGAGGGCGGCTCCTACGAGCAGTACTTC
CASREGGSYEQYF
>.|.|TRBJ2-2|TRBV18
TGTGCCAGCTCACCGAACACCGGGGAGCTGTTTTTT
CASSPNTGELFF
>.|.|TRBJ2-1|TRBV6-5
TGTGCCAGCAGTTACTCGGACAGTTACAATGAGCAGTTCTTC
CASSYSDSYNEQFF
>.|.|TRBJ2-7|TRBV29-1
TGCAGCGTTGCACTCGCGGGAATAGTCGAGCAGTACTTC
CSVALAGIVEQYF
>.|.|TRBJ1-5|TRBV9
TGTGCCAGCAGCGTATCCGGGGGCTCCAATCAGCCCCAGCATTTT
CASSVSGGSNQPQHF
>.|.|TRBJ2-5|TRBV5-4
TGTGCCAGCAGCCATGAGGGGTACCAAGAGACCCAGTACTTC
CASSHEGYQETQYF
>once|TRBD2|TRBJ2-7|TRBV7-6
TGTGCCAGCAGCTTAGGTGTCGCCGCGGGAGGGTACTACGAGCAGTACTTC
CASSLGVAAGGYYEQYF
>.|.|TRBJ1-1|TRBV6-5
TGTGCCAGCAGTGTGGACAACGGACTTGAAGCTTTCTTT
CASSVDNGLEAFF
>.|.|TRBJ2-7|TRBV4-3
TGCGCCAGCAGCCAAGAATCGGGCCGCTCCTACGAGCAGTACTTC
CASSQESGRSYEQYF
>.|.|TRBJ2-7|TRBV4-3
TGCGCCAGCAGCCAAGACTCGGGTTACGAGCAGTACTTC
CASSQDSGYEQYF
>once|TRBD2|TRBJ2-7|TRBV15
TGTGCCACCAGCCGCCGCGGGGGGCGAGACTACGAGCAGTACTTC
CATSRRGGRDYEQYF
>.|.|TRBJ1-1|TRBV5-4
TGTGCCAGCAGCTTGGACTCCATGGGGCCGGAAGCTTTCTTT
CASSLDSMGPEAFF
>.|.|TRBJ2-7|TRBV29-1
TGCAGCGTTGAAGACACCCGGGACAACCACTACGAGCAGTACTTC
CSVEDTRDNHYEQYF
>.|.|TRBJ2-1|TRBV11-3
TGTGCCAGCAGCTTAGATCATAGGGGGAGGGGTGAGCAGTTCTTC
CASSLDHRGRGEQFF
>.|TRBD1|TRBJ2-2|TRBV27
TGTGCCAGCAGAACCGGGACAGATTACACCGGGGAGCTGTTTTTT
CASRTGTDYTGELFF
>.|.|TRBJ1-1|TRBV19
TGTGCCAGTAGTATACGGGGGGGACGGGAAGCTTTCTTT
CASSIRGGREAFF
>.|.|TRBJ1-1|TRBV9
TGTGCCAGCAGCGTAGGGTCGGTGTGGGGGGGCACTGAAGCTTTCTTT
CASSVGSVWGGTEAFF
>once|.|TRBJ1-4|TRBV29-1
TGCAGCTGTAGGACAGCAACTAATGAAAAACTGTTTTTT
CSCRTATNEKLFF
>.|TRBD2|TRBJ2-3|TRBV6-5
TGTGCCAGCAGTTACTCACTAGCGTCGCGGACAGATACGCAGTATTTT
CASSYSLASRTDTQYF
>.|.|TRBJ2-3|TRBV7-9
TGTGCCAGCAGCGGTCTCGAGCCTGGAGGCACAGATACGCAGTATTTT
CASSGLEPGGTDTQYF
>.|TRBD2|TRBJ2-1|TRBV12-5
TGTGCTAGTGGTTCGAGTACCGGGACTAGTTTTCATGAGCAGTTCTTC
CASGSSTGTSFHEQFF
>.|TRBD1|TRBJ1-1|TRBV4-1
TGCGCCAGCAGGGCGCTACAGGGGGGCACTGAAGCTTTCTTT
CASRALQGGTEAFF
>few|.|TRBJ1-1|TRBV7-9
TGTGCCAGCAGCGTCGAGGGGGGAATGATGAACACTGAAGCTTTCTTT
CASSVEGGMMNTEAFF
>.|.|TRBJ1-2|TRBV4-1
TGCGCCAGCAGCCAAGGACGTGCCGATGGCTACACCTTC
CASSQGRADGYTF
>.|.|TRBJ2-1|TRBV6-5
TGTGCCAGCAGTTACCTGACTACCACCTCCTACAATGAGCAGTTCTTC
CASSYLTTTSYNEQFF
>.|.|TRBJ2-1|TRBV28
TGTGCCAGCACGTTGGCCGGTTGGGGGGAGCAGTTCTTC
CASTLAGWGEQFF
>.|.|TRBJ1-2|TRBV6-4
TGTGCCAGCAGTGACGTAGGGAAGGGCTATGGCTACACCTTC
CASSDVGKGYGYTF
>.|.|TRBJ2-3|TRBV30
TGTGCCTGGAGGGAAGTGTGGGCGGGGAGCACAGATACGCAGTATTTT
CAWREVWAGSTDTQYF
>.|.|TRBJ2-7|TRBV25-1
TGTGCCAGCAGCGATGGGTACGAGCAGTACTTC
CASSDGYEQYF
>.|TRBD2|TRBJ2-1|TRBV19
TGTGCCAGTAGTATGGCGGGAGGCCCCCCCAATGAGCAGTTCTTC
CASSMAGGPPNEQFF
>.|.|TRBJ2-7|TRBV13
TGTGCCAGCAGCCCCGGGGGTGGAGGAAGCTACGAGCAGTACTTC
CASSPGGGGSYEQYF
>.|.|TRBJ2-7|TRBV11-2
TGTGCCAGCGCCCCGGTTTCCTACGAGCAGTACTTC
CASAPVSYEQYF
>.|.|TRBJ1-2|TRBV19
TGTGCCAGTAGTACTGAAAGACAGTCCTTTTGGGATGGCTACACCTTC
CASSTERQSFWDGYTF
>.|.|TRBJ1-1|TRBV5-6
TGTGCCAGCAGCTTAAGAGGCAGACAGAACACTGAAGCTTTCTTT
CASSLRGRQNTEAFF
>.|TRBD1|TRBJ1-2|TRBV5-4
TGTGCCAGCAGCCCTCACCCGACAGGGAGCTATGGCTACACCTTC
CASSPHPTGSYGYTF
>.|TRBD1|TRBJ1-2|TRBV28
TGTGCCAGCAGTCCCGGGACAGGGGATGGCTACACCTTC
CASSPGTGDGYTF
>.|.|TRBJ2-7|TRBV19
TGTGCCAGTAGTATGGGGCTGGAGACCTACGAGCAGTACTTC
CASSMGLETYEQYF
>.|.|TRBJ1-2|TRBV7-8
TGTGCCAGCAGCTTAGTTCTTCCAGGTCTTCAGGGCTACACCTTC
CASSLVLPGLQGYTF
>.|TRBD2|TRBJ2-7|TRBV27
TGTGCCAGCAGTCCCGCTAGCGGGGCCTACGAGCAGTACTTC
CASSPASGAYEQYF
>.|.|TRBJ2-7|TRBV6-5
TGTGCCAGCAGTTACTTCGGCAGCACCTACGAGCAGTACTTC
CASSYFGSTYEQYF
>.|.|TRBJ2-7|TRBV5-1
TGCGCCAGTACAAGAACCGAGGGGCTTATCTACGAGCAGTACTTC
CASTRTEGLIYEQYF
>.|.|TRBJ1-1|TRBV21-1
TGTGCCACCTACCGGGACAGCCTTTCGCGGCTACAGGTCGGACCCACGTCGAACACTGAAGCTTTCTTT
CATYRDSLSRLQVGPTSNTEAFF
>.|TRBD2|TRBJ2-2|TRBV14
TGTGCCAGCAGTTTCAGACTAGCGGGAATCGGGGAGCTGTTTTTT
CASSFRLAGIGELFF
>.|.|TRBJ1-2|TRBV19
TGTGCCAGTAGTATATTCGGGTCCTACTATGGCTACACCTTC
CASSIFGSYYGYTF
>.|.|TRBJ2-1|TRBV13
TGTGCCAGCGGGCCACCGGGAGTGTTCACTGAGCAGTTCTTC
CASGPPGVFTEQFF
>.|.|TRBJ1-2|TRBV7-8
TGTGCCAGCAGCTTAGCGGCTACGTATCGGGATGGCTACACCTTC
CASSLAATYRDGYTF
>.|.|TRBJ1-1|TRBV7-6
TGTGCCAGCAGCTTAGTCTTGGGGGGGACTGAAGCTTTCTTT
CASSLVLGGTEAFF
>.|TRBD1|TRBJ1-1|TRBV6-1
TGTGCCAGCAGTGACTGGCAGGGGGCTTCCGCTTTCTTT
CASSDWQGASAFF
>.|TRBD1|TRBJ2-7|TRBV27
TGTGCCAGCAGCTTGACAGGGGATCACGAGCAGTACTTC
CASSLTGDHEQYF
>.|.|TRBJ2-7|TRBV15
TGTGCCACCAGCCCACGATGGGGGGAAACGAGCTCCTACGAGCAGTACTTC
CATSPRWGETSSYEQYF
>.|.|TRBJ1-3|TRBV4-3
TGCGCCAGCAGCCAGACCGGGACACCTGGAAACACCATATATTTT
CASSQTGTPGNTIYF
>.|.|TRBJ1-5|TRBV7-6
TGTGCCAGCAGCTTAGTTGAGGGGAGCAATCAGCCCCAGCATTTT
CASSLVEGSNQPQHF
>.|.|TRBJ2-7|TRBV4-1
TGCGCCAGCAGCCAAGCGGCAGGGTGGAAATCCTACGAGCAGTACTTC
CASSQAAGWKSYEQYF
>.|.|TRBJ2-5|TRBV7-8
TGTGCCAGCAGCTTGATATCCGGAGAGACCCAGTACTTC
CASSLISGETQYF
>.|.|TRBJ1-1|TRBV6-1
TGTGCCAGCAGTGAAGGGCACCTGAGCACTGAAGCTTTCTTT
CASSEGHLSTEAFF